This T cell receptor beta chain was identified in a study of blood T cells in healthy people across ages. V shed 6 bases, J shed 9 bases, and the junction held 2 bases outside the gene matches. CDR3 size: 12 residues. This clonotype appeared a few times. Through a sample-barcoded 5' primer and a J-beta primer mix, a second PCR was run for about 7 to 12 cycles. In TCRdb, the 5' RACE reads were re-called with MiXCR into one record per CDR3 protein. The sample lists hundreds of thousands of distinct CDR3 sequences; 25% were seen once. These data were likewise used in another study, on T cells of mothers and their children.

Material for sequencing was blood. The source of this sequence is a boy aged 10-17 years in good health. The genes are TRBV12-3 or TRBV12-4 and TRBJ1-6, with 7 bases identical to TRBD1. The CDR3 nucleotides read TGTGCCAGCAGCCCAGGGGGTTCACCCCTCCACTTT. This translates into CASSPGGSPLHF.